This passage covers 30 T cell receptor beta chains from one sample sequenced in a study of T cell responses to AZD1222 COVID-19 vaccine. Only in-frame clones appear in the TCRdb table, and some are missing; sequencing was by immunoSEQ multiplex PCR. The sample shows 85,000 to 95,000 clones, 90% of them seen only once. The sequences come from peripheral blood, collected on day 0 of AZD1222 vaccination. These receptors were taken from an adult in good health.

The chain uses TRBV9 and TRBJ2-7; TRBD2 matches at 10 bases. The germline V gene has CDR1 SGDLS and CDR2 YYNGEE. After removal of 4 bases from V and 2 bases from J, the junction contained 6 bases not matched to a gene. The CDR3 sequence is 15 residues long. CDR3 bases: TGTGCCAGCAGCCCATGGACTAGCGGAACCTACGAGCAGTACTTC. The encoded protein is CASSPWTSGTYEQYF.

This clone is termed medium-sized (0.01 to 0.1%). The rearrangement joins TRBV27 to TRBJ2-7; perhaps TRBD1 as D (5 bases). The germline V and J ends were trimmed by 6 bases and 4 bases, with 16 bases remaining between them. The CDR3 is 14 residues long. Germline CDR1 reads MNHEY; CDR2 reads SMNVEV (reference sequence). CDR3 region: CASSLSTTAYEQYF. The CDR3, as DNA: TGTGCCAGCAGCCTCTCCACGACAGCGTACGAGCAGTACTTC.

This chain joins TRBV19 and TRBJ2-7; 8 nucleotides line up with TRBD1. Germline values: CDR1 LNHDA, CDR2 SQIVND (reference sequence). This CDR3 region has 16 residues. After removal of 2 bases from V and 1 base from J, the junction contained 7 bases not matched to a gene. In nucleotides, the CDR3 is TGTGCCAGTAGTATAAGCTCAGGGGGCGCGTCCTACGAGCAGTACTTC. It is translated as CASSISSGGASYEQYF.

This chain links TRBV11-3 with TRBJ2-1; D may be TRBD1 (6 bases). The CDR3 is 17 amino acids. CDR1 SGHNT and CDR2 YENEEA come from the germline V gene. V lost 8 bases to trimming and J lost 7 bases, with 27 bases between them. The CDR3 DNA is TGTGCCAGCGCCCCAGGGGCCCCACGGTCGAATTTAAATGAGCAGTTCTTC. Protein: CASAPGAPRSNLNEQFF.

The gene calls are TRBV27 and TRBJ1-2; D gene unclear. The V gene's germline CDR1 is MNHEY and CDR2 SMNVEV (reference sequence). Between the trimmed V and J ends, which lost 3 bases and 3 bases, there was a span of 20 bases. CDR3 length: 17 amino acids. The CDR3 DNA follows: TGTGCCAGCAGTTTTTTAGGTTCAGGTGGAGGTTACTATGGCTACACCTTC. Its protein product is CASSFLGSGGGYYGYTF.

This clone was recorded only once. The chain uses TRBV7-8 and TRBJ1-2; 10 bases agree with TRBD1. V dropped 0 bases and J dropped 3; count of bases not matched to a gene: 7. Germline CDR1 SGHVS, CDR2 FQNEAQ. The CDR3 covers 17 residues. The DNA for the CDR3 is TGTGCCAGCAGCTTAGCGTTGACAGGGGGCGCCGACTATGGCTACACCTTC. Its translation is CASSLALTGGADYGYTF.

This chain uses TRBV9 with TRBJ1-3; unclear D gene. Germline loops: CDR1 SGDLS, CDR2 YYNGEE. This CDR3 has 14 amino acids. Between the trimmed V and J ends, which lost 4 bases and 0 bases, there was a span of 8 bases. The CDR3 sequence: CASSSPSSGNTIYF. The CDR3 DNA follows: TGTGCCAGCAGCTCCCCGAGCTCTGGAAACACCATATATTTT.

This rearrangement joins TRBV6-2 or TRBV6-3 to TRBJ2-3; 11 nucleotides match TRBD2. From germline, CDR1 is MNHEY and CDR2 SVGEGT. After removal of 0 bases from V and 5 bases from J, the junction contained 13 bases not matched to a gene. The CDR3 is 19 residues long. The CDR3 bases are TGTGCCAGCAGTTACTCGAGTAGCGGGGGGGCCGATGGAGGAGATACGCAGTATTTT. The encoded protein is CASSYSSSGGADGGDTQYF.

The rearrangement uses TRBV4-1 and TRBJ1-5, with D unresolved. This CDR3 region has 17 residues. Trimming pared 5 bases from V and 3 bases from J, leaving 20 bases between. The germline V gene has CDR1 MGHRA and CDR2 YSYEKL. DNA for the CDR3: TGCGCCAGCAGCTTAGCCGGAGATTTCGGGGTCAATCAGCCCCAGCATTTT. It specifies CASSLAGDFGVNQPQHF.

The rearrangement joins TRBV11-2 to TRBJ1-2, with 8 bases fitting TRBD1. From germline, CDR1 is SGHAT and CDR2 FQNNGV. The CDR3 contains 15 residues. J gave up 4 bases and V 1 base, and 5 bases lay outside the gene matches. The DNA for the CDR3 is TGTGCCAGCAGCTTAGGCCCGACAGGGGTCTATGGCTACACCTTC. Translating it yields CASSLGPTGVYGYTF. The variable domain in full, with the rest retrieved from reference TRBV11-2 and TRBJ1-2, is EAGVAQSPRYKIIEKRQSVAFWCNPISGHATLYWYQQILGQGPKLLIQFQNNGVVDDSQLPKDRFSAERLKGVDSTLKIQPAKLEDSAVYLCASSLGPTGVYGYTFGSGTRLTVV.

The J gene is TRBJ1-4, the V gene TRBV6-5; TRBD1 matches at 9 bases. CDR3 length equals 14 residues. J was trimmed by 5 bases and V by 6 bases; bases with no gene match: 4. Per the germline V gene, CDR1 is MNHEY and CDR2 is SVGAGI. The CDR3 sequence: CASSDRGWNEKLFF. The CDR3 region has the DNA TGTGCCAGCAGCGACAGGGGGTGGAATGAAAAACTGTTTTTT.

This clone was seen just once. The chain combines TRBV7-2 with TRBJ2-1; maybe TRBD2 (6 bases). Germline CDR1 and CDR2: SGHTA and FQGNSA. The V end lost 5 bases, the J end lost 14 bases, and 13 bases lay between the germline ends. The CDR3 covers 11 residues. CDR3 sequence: CASSASSVKFF. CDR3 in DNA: TGTGCCAGCAGCGCGTCTAGCGTGAAGTTCTTC. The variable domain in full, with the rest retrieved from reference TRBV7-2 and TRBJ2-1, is GAGVSQSPSNKVTEKGKDVELRCDPISGHTALYWYRQSLGQGLEFLIYFQGNSAPDKSGLPSDRFSAERTGGSVSTLTIQRTQQEDSAVYLCASSASSVKFFGPGTRLTVL.

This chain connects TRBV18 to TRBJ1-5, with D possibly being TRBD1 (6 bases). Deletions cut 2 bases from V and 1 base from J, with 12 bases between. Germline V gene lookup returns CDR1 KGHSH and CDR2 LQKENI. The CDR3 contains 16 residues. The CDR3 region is CASSPGTIQSNQPQHF. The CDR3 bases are TGTGCCAGCTCACCAGGGACAATACAAAGCAATCAGCCCCAGCATTTT. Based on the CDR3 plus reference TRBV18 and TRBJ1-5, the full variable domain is NAGVMQNPRHLVRRRGQEARLRCSPMKGHSHVYWYRQLPEEGLKFMVYLQKENIIDESGMPKERFSAEFPKEGPSILRIQQVVRGDSAAYFCASSPGTIQSNQPQHFGDGTRLSIL.

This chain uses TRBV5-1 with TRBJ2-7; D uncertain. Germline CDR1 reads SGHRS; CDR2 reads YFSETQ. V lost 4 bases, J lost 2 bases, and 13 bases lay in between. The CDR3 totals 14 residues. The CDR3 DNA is TGCGCCAGCAGCGGCGTCGCCGATGCCTACGAGCAGTACTTC. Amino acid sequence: CASSGVADAYEQYF.

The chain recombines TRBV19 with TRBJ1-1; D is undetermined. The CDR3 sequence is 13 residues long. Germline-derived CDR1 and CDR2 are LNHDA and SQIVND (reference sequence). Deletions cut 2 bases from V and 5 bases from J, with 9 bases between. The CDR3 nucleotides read TGTGCCAGTAGTATAATCGGAAGGACTGAAGCTTTCTTT. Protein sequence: CASSIIGRTEAFF. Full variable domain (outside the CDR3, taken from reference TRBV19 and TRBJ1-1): DGGITQSPKYLFRKEGQNVTLSCEQNLNHDAMYWYRQDPGQGLRLIYYSQIVNDFQKGDIAEGYSVSREKKESFPLTVTSAQKNPTAFYLCASSIIGRTEAFFGQGTRLTVV.

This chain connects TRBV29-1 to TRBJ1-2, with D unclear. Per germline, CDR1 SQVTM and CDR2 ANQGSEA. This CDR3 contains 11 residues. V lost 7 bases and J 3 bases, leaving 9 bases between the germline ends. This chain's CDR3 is CSGGQDYGYTF. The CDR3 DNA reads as TGCAGCGGGGGTCAGGACTATGGCTACACCTTC.

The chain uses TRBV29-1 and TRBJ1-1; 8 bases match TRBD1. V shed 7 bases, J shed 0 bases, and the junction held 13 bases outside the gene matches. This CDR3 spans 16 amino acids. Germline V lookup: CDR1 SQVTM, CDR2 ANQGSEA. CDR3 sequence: CSGKTGGKVMNTEAFF. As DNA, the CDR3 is TGCAGCGGCAAAACAGGGGGTAAGGTGATGAACACTGAAGCTTTCTTT.

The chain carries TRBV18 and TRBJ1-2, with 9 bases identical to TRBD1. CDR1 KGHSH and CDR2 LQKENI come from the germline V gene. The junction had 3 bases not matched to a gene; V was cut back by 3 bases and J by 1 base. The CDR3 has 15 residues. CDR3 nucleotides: TGTGCCAGCTCACCCGGGACAGGGATTAACTATGGCTACACCTTC. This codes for CASSPGTGINYGYTF.

CDR3 DNA: TGTGCCAGCAGCGTGGGATATCCCGGCACAGATACGCAGTATTTT. This codes for CASSVGYPGTDTQYF. The chain carries TRBV9 and TRBJ2-3; D is ambiguous. The CDR3 sequence is 15 residues long. CDR1 is SGDLS, CDR2 YYNGEE, per germline. V lost 2 bases, J lost 1 base, and 11 bases lay in between. The full variable domain, rest sourced from reference TRBV9 and TRBJ2-3, is DSGVTQTPKHLITATGQRVTLRCSPRSGDLSVYWYQQSLDQGLQFLIQYYNGEERAKGNILERFSAQQFPDLHSELNLSSLELGDSALYFCASSVGYPGTDTQYFGPGTRLTVL.

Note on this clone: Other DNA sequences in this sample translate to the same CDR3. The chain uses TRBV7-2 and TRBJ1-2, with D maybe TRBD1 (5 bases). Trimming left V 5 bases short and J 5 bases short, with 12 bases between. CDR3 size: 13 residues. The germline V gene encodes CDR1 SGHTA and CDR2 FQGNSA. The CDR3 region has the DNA TGTGCCAGCAGCCCCGGGACGGTTTATGGCTACACCTTC. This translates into CASSPGTVYGYTF.

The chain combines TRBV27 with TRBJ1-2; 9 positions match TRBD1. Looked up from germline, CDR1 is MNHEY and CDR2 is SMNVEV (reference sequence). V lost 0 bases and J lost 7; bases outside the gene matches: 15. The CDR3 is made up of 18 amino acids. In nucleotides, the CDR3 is TGTGCCAGCAGTTTATCCCCCTACAGGGGGCGAGCTTTAGGTGGCTACACCTTC. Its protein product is CASSLSPYRGRALGGYTF.

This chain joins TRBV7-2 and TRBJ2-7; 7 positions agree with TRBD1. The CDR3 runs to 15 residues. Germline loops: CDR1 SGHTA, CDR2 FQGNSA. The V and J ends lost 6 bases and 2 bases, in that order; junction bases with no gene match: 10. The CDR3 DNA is TGTGCCAGCAGACCCCGAGGGGGACAGACCTACGAGCAGTACTTC. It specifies CASRPRGGQTYEQYF.

CDR3 bases: TGTGCCAGCAGCCTAAATGACAATGAGCAGTTCTTC. This encodes CASSLNDNEQFF. The J gene is TRBJ2-1, the V gene TRBV7-9; D not certain. The V end was cut by 5 bases, the J end by 5 bases, with 7 bases between. CDR3 length equals 12 residues. Germline lookup yields CDR1 SEHNR and CDR2 FQNEAQ (reference sequence).

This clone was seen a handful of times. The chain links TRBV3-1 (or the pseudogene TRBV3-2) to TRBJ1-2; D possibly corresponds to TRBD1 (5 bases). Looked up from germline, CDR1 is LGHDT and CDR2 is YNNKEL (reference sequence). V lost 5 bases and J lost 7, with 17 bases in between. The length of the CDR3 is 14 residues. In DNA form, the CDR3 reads TGTGCCAGCAGCTCTATCGGGGGGACGGGTGGCTACACCTTC. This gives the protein CASSSIGGTGGYTF.

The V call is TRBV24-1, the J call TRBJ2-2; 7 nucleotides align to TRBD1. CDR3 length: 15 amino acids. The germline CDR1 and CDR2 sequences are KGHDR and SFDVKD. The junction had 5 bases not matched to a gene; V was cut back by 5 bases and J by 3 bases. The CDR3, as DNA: TGTGCCACCAGTGGAGGGGGCGCCTACACCGGGGAGCTGTTTTTT. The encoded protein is CATSGGGAYTGELFF.

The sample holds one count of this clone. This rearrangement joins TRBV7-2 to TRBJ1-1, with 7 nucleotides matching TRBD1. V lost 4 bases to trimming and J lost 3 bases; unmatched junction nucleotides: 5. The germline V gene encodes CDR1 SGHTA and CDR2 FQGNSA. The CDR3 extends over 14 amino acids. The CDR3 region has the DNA TGTGCCAGCAGCTCCGGACAGGTGCACACTGAAGCTTTCTTT. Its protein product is CASSSGQVHTEAFF.

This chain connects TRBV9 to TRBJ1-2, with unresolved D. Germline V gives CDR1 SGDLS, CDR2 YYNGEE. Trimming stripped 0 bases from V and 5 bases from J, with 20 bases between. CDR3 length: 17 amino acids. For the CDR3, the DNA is TGTGCCAGCAGCGTAGGTGAAGGGTTGGGCTTCGGGTATGGCTACACCTTC. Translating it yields CASSVGEGLGFGYGYTF.

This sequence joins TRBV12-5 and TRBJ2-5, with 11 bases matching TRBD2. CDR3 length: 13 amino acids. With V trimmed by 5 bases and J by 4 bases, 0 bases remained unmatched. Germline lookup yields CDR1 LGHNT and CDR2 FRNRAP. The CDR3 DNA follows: TGTGCTAGTGGTGGGACTAGCGGAGAGACCCAGTACTTC. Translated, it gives CASGGTSGETQYF.

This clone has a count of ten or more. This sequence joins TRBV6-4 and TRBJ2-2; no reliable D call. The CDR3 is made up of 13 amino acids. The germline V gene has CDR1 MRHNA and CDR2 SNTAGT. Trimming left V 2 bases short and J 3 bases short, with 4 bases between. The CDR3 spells CASSDGDTGELFF. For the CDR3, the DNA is TGTGCCAGCAGTGACGGGGACACCGGGGAGCTGTTTTTT.

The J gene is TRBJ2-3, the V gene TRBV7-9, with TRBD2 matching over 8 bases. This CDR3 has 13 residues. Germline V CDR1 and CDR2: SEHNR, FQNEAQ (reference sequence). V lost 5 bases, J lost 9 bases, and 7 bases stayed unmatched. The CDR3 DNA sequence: TGTGCCAGCAGCGCAGGGGCGGGGGGAACGCAGTATTTT. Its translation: CASSAGAGGTQYF.